What follows is one TCR beta chain and its context. What it recognizes is unknown. Some clones are missing from TCRdb's copy, which holds only in-frame ones; the method was immunoSEQ multiplex PCR. The top ten hold under 30% of the sample, which has roughly 890,000 clones, 80% to 95% seen once. The data are from a study of shared clonotypes between healthy human individuals. CD45RO negativity and positive selection for CCR7 defined naive CD8 cells, a population that excluded terminally differentiated effector memory CD45RA+ cells. CDR3 length equals 17 residues. Trimming removed 4 bases from V and 0 bases from J, with 19 bases in between. Germline assignment: CDR1 SEHNR and CDR2 FQNEAQ (reference sequence). The study's findings and limits: A limitation of the genetic and exposure-history diversity represented arose from few donors. Clonotypes which were not shared had lower generation probabilities than clonotypes that all four donors shared.

The sample taken for sequencing was naive CD8+ T cells sorted from blood. The sequence derives from a young man in good health. This sequence joins TRBV7-9 and TRBJ2-7; TRBD1 or TRBD2 may be the D gene (5 bases each). The CDR3 DNA sequence: TGTGCCAGCAGCTCAAGTACCGGGACCGAGAGCTCCTACGAGCAGTACTTC. Translating gives CASSSSTGTESSYEQYF.